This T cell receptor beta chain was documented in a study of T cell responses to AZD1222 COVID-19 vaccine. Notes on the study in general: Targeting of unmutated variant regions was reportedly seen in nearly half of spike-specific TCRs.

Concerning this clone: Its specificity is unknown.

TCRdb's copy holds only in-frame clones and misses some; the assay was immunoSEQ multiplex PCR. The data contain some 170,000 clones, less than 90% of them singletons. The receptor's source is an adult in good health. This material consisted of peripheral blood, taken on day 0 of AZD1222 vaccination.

This chain's CDR3 is CASSSPLWDSLVYEQYV. DNA for the CDR3: TGTGCCAGCAGTTCTCCCCTTTGGGACAGCTTAGTCTACGAGCAGTACGTC. The chain joins TRBV28 to TRBJ2-7; 7 nucleotides align to TRBD1. V gave up 4 bases and J gave up 3 bases; unmatched junction bases: 15. In germline, CDR1 is MDHEN, CDR2 SYDVKM. The CDR3 is 17 residues long.